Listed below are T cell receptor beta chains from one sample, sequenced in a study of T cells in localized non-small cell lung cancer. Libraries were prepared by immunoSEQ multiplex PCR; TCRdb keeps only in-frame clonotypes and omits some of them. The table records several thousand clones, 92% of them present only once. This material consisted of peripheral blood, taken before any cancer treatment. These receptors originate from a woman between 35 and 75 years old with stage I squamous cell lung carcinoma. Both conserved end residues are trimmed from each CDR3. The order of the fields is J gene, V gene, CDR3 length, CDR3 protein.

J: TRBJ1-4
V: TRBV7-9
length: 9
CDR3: ASSPDIGLF

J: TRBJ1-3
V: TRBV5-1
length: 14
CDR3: ASSLGDGSSGNTIY

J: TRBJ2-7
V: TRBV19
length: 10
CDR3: ASSKSEGEQY

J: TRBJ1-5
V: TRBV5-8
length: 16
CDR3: ASSLLVTGTGGNQPQH

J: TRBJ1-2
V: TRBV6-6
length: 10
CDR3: ASSYSDGGYT

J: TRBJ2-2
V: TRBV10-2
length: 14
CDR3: ASTHPRLAGAGELF

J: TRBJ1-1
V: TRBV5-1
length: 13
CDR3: ASSLAQGGGTEAF

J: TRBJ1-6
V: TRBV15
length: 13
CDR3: ATGEGSSYNSPLH

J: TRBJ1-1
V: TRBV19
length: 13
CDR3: ATVRGGGVNTEAF

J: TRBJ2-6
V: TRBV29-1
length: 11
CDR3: SVGESGANVLT

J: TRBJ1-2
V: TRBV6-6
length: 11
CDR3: ASRSTAKAGYT

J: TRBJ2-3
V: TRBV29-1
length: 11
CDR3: SVAAGGTDTQY

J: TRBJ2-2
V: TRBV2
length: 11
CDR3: ASNLQGFGELF

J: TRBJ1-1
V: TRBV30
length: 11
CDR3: AWSPHPNTEAF

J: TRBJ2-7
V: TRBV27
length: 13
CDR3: ASSLGSGMYYEQY

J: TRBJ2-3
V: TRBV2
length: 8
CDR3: ASEGDTQY

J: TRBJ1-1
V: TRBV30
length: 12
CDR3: AWSVQGSTTEAF

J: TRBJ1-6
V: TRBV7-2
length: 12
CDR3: ASSLSVGNSPLH

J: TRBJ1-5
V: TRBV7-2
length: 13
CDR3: ASSLADSPNQPQH

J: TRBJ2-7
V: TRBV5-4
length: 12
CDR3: ASSRRDLPYEQY

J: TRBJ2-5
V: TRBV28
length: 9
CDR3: ATRGLETQY

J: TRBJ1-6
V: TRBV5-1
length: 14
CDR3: ASSLDQVRSNSPLH

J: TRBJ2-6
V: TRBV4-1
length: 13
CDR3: ASSQGGAGANVLT

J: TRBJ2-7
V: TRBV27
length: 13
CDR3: ASSPAPPGFYEQY

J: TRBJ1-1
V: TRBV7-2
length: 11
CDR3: ASSVHANTEAF

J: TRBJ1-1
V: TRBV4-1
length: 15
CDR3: ASSPGHPLSRNTEAF

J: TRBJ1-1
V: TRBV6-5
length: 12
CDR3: ASSYGDTISEAF

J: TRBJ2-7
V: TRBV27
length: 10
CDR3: ASSPGAYEQY

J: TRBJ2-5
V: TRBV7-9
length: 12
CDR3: ASSQVSVQETQY

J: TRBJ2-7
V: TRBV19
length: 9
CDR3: ASSGSYEQY

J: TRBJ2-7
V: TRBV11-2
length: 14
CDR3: ASSSYTGQSSYEQY

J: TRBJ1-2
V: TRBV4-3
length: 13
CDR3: ASSQDLGGVEGYT

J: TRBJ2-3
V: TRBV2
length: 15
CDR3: ASSGPLPSGPGDTQY

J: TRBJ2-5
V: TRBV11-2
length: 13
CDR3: ASSSQRGNQETQY